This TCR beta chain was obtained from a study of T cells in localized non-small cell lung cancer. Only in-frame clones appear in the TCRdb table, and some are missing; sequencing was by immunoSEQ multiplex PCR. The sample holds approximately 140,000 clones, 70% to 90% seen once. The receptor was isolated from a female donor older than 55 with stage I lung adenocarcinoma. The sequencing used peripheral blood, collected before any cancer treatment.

The CDR3 coding sequence is TGTGCCAGCAGCAAATCCCGGGAGTCAGAGACCCAGTACTTC. This sequence encodes CASSKSRESETQYF. V gene TRBV11-3 combines with J gene TRBJ2-5, with D tentatively TRBD2 (6 bases). The CDR3 loop spans 14 amino acids. The ends were cut back, 5 bases at V and 4 bases at J, with 14 bases in the middle. Germline lookup yields CDR1 SGHNT and CDR2 YENEEA.